Listed below are T cell receptor beta chains from one sample, sequenced in a study of blood T cells in healthy people across ages. TCRdb processed the 5' RACE reads anew with MiXCR; each CDR3 protein has one entry. The sample includes about a million distinct CDR3 sequences, roughly half of them seen just once. Sequenced material: blood. The receptors come from a woman aged 60-75 years in good health. Both conserved end residues are part of each CDR3. A D gene is named only where the DNA matches it firmly. Clone size is shown for a subset of rows, as once, few, many or a class of expanded clone.

D gene | J gene | V gene | clone size | CDR3 protein | CDR3 DNA
. | TRBJ1-5 | TRBV6-2/TRBV6-3 | once | CASSYQGMPQHF | TGTGCCAGCAGTTATCAAGGGATGCCCCAGCATTTT
. | TRBJ2-3 | TRBV6-5 | . | CASKAGTDTQYF | TGTGCCAGCAAGGCGGGCACAGATACGCAGTATTTT
TRBD1 | TRBJ1-6 | TRBV20-1 | . | CSASWTGGNSPLHF | TGCAGTGCTTCCTGGACAGGGGGGAATTCACCCCTCCACTTT
TRBD2 | TRBJ2-3 | TRBV4-2 | few | CASSQDLPSSGRAYDTQYF | TGTGCCAGCAGCCAAGACCTGCCGTCTAGCGGGAGGGCTTATGATACGCAGTATTTT
TRBD2 | TRBJ2-3 | TRBV4-2 | . | CASRRGLAGRGSTDTQYF | TGTGCCAGCAGACGGGGACTAGCGGGACGAGGTAGCACAGATACGCAGTATTTT
. | TRBJ1-2 | TRBV20-1 | . | CSVSLPGRGEYGYTF | TGCAGTGTTTCCCTCCCGGGTAGGGGCGAGTACGGCTACACCTTC
. | TRBJ2-7 | TRBV6-5 | . | CASTSSRPASYEQYF | TGTGCCAGCACCTCGTCCCGACCAGCCTCCTACGAGCAGTACTTC
TRBD2 | TRBJ2-4 | TRBV6-2/TRBV6-3 | few | CASSASGMYIQYF | TGTGCCAGCAGTGCCAGCGGGATGTACATTCAGTACTTC
. | TRBJ1-2 | TRBV7-3 | . | CASSLRPQGLGGYTF | TGTGCCAGCAGCCTACGACCCCAGGGGTTAGGGGGCTACACCTTC
TRBD2 | TRBJ2-1 | TRBV4-1 | . | CASSQDLTTGGPYNEQFF | TGCGCCAGCAGCCAAGATTTAACTACGGGAGGGCCATACAATGAGCAGTTCTTC
TRBD1 | TRBJ2-5 | TRBV24-1 | few | CATSRAGQGETQYF | TGTGCCACCAGCCGCGCCGGACAGGGTGAGACCCAGTACTTC
. | TRBJ2-5 | TRBV20-1 | . | CSAGHRRGQETQYF | TGCAGTGCTGGCCACAGAAGAGGTCAAGAGACCCAGTACTTC
TRBD2 | TRBJ2-1 | TRBV9 | . | CASSDPGGEGEQFF | TGTGCCAGCAGCGACCCCGGGGGGGAGGGTGAGCAGTTCTTC
. | TRBJ2-5 | TRBV24-1 | . | CATSDSRMETQYF | TGTGCCACCAGTGATTCCCGTATGGAGACCCAGTACTTC
. | TRBJ2-3 | TRBV15 | few | CATRAIGKRTDTQYF | TGTGCCACCAGGGCAATAGGGAAGAGGACAGATACGCAGTATTTT
. | TRBJ2-3 | TRBV6-5 | . | CASSGGDYTDTQYF | TGTGCCAGCAGCGGGGGAGATTACACAGATACGCAGTATTTT
. | TRBJ1-4 | TRBV20-1 | . | CSARRVEKLFF | TGCAGTGCGCGGAGGGTCGAAAAACTGTTTTTT
. | TRBJ2-7 | TRBV29-1 | . | CSVWDYEQYF | TGCAGCGTCTGGGACTACGAGCAGTACTTC
. | TRBJ2-7 | TRBV4-3 | few | CASSLTILGEYEQYF | TGCGCCAGCAGCCTAACTATTTTGGGGGAGTACGAGCAGTACTTC
. | TRBJ1-4 | TRBV29-1 | . | CSVATSGGEKLFF | TGCAGCGTGGCAACATCGGGGGGCGAAAAACTGTTTTTT
TRBD2 | TRBJ2-7 | TRBV29-1 | . | CSVASTSGRAVEQYF | TGCAGCGTGGCAAGTACTAGCGGGAGGGCCGTTGAGCAGTACTTC
TRBD2 | TRBJ2-1 | TRBV12-5 | . | CASAETSGATFHVYNEQFF | TGTGCTAGTGCCGAGACTAGCGGGGCTACTTTCCATGTCTACAATGAGCAGTTCTTC
TRBD2 | TRBJ2-7 | TRBV7-9 | many | CASRTSGTYEQYF | TGTGCCAGCAGGACTAGCGGGACCTACGAGCAGTACTTC
. | TRBJ1-4 | TRBV5-1 | . | CASSLFGRANEKLFF | TGCGCCAGCAGCTTGTTTGGGAGAGCTAATGAAAAACTGTTTTTT
TRBD2 | TRBJ2-1 | TRBV29-1 | once | CSLTSGINEQFF | TGCAGCCTGACTAGCGGGATCAATGAGCAGTTCTTC
TRBD1 | TRBJ2-1 | TRBV20-1 | . | CSARDPDRGDHEQFF | TGCAGTGCTAGAGATCCGGACAGGGGAGACCATGAGCAGTTCTTC
TRBD2 | TRBJ2-6 | TRBV4-1 | . | CASSQQPRAGAGSGANVLTF | TGCGCCAGCAGCCAACAACCACGGGCGGGAGCTGGCTCTGGGGCCAACGTCCTGACTTTC
TRBD2 | TRBJ2-4 | TRBV9 | . | CASSVAVISGDIQYF | TGTGCCAGCAGCGTAGCGGTTATCAGCGGGGACATTCAGTACTTC
TRBD1 | TRBJ1-1 | TRBV7-9 | . | CASSPTGALHEAFF | TGTGCCAGCAGCCCGACAGGGGCATTACATGAAGCTTTCTTT
TRBD1 | TRBJ1-1 | TRBV18 | once | CASSPGLAGGSTEAFF | TGTGCCAGCTCACCAGGGCTCGCAGGGGGTAGCACTGAAGCTTTCTTT
TRBD1 | TRBJ2-5 | TRBV12-3/TRBV12-4 | . | CASRMGRTGQETQYF | TGTGCCAGCAGAATGGGCCGGACAGGGCAAGAGACCCAGTACTTC
TRBD2 | TRBJ2-3 | TRBV7-3 | . | CASSFGTSGGTDTQYF | TGTGCCAGCAGCTTCGGGACTAGCGGGGGCACAGATACGCAGTATTTT
TRBD1 | TRBJ2-7 | TRBV2 | . | CASTGGEGYEQYF | TGTGCCAGCACAGGGGGCGAAGGTTACGAGCAGTACTTC
TRBD2 | TRBJ2-7 | TRBV20-1 | . | CSARTGTSESYEQYF | TGCAGTGCTCGCACCGGGACTAGCGAATCCTACGAGCAGTACTTC
. | TRBJ2-3 | TRBV7-9 | . | CASSSAFGTTDTQYF | TGTGCCAGCAGCTCAGCCTTTGGGACCACAGATACGCAGTATTTT
TRBD2 | TRBJ2-3 | TRBV7-9 | . | CASSLGTAGGTDTQYF | TGTGCCAGCAGCTTAGGGACAGCGGGGGGCACAGATACGCAGTATTTT
. | TRBJ2-3 | TRBV5-1 | . | CASSLAGNLQYF | TGCGCCAGCAGCTTGGCAGGGAATTTGCAGTATTTT
TRBD1 | TRBJ1-5 | TRBV5-1 | . | CASSLALGTGGPICLTLNQPQHF | TGCGCCAGCAGCTTGGCTCTAGGGACAGGAGGACCTATCTGCCTCACCCTCAATCAGCCCCAGCATTTT
TRBD1 | TRBJ2-7 | TRBV20-1 | few | CSASFRGNYEQYF | TGCAGTGCTAGTTTCAGGGGGAATTACGAGCAGTACTTC
TRBD2 | TRBJ2-5 | TRBV4-1 | few | CASSQEASGRAQETQYF | TGCGCCAGCAGCCAAGAGGCTAGCGGGAGGGCCCAAGAGACCCAGTACTTC
TRBD2 | TRBJ2-3 | TRBV20-1 | . | CSAGTSGSLDTQYF | TGCAGTGCTGGCACTAGCGGGAGTCTCGATACGCAGTATTTT
TRBD1 | TRBJ2-5 | TRBV12-3/TRBV12-4 | few | CASSTGQGETQYF | TGTGCCAGCAGTACGGGACAGGGCGAGACCCAGTACTTC
. | TRBJ2-5 | TRBV27 | few | CASTASGVPQETQYF | TGTGCCAGCACCGCGTCGGGGGTACCTCAAGAGACCCAGTACTTC
. | TRBJ2-5 | TRBV28 | . | CASSPPGEGQETQYF | TGTGCCAGCAGTCCACCCGGTGAAGGACAAGAGACCCAGTACTTC
. | TRBJ1-2 | TRBV7-2 | . | CASPVGGSRGYTF | TGTGCCAGCCCGGTTGGAGGGAGTCGTGGCTACACCTTC
. | TRBJ1-1 | TRBV29-1 | . | CSVENRLARNTEAFF | TGCAGCGTTGAAAACAGGCTGGCGAGGAACACTGAAGCTTTCTTT
. | TRBJ2-1 | TRBV3-1 | . | CASSLNPTDSTNEQFF | TGTGCCAGCAGCCTGAATCCGACAGACTCCACGAATGAGCAGTTCTTC
. | TRBJ2-3 | TRBV4-1 | . | CASSQEVATRLNTQYF | TGCGCCAGCAGCCAAGAGGTGGCTACGCGGTTGAATACGCAGTATTTT
TRBD1 | TRBJ2-7 | TRBV4-1 | . | CASSQSRGTGIYEQYF | TGCGCCAGCAGCCAATCTCGGGGGACAGGGATCTACGAGCAGTACTTC
. | TRBJ2-7 | TRBV10-3 | . | CAIPAAALREQYF | TGTGCCATCCCCGCCGCGGCCCTACGGGAGCAGTACTTC